The subject of this entry is one T cell receptor beta chain. After removal of 2 bases from V and 6 bases from J, the junction contained 5 bases not matched to a gene. Germline V gene lookup returns CDR1 SGHKS and CDR2 YYEKEE (reference sequence). This CDR3 comprises 15 residues. This sample was taken from a study of response to subunit inactivated influenza vaccine. One entry per CDR3 protein, called by TCRdb with MiXCR from the RT-PCR reads. Of 610,000 or so distinct CDR3 sequences listed, less than 15% are singletons. The TCR sequence derives from a man aged 45-65 years who received an inactivated influenza vaccine. This sequence joins TRBV5-5 and TRBJ1-5, with 10 positions matching TRBD1. Sequencing used PBMCs from blood, obtained about 12 days after vaccination. Here the CDR3 reads CASSLGTGAAQPQHF. The DNA of the CDR3 is TGTGCCAGCAGCTTAGGGACAGGGGCAGCTCAGCCCCAGCATTTT.